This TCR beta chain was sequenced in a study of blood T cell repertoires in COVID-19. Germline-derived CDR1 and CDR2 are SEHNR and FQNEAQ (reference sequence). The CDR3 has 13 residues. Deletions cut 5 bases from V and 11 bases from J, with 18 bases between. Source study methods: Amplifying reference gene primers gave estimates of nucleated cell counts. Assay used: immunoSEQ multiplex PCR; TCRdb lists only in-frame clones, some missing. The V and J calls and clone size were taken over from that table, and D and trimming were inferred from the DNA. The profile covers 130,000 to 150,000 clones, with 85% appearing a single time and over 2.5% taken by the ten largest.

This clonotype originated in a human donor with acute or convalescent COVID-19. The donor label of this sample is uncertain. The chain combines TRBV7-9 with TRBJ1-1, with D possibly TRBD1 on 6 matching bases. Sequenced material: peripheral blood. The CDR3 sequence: CASSPPSQGSAFF. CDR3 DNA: TGTGCCAGCAGCCCTCCTTCACAGGGATCTGCTTTCTTT.